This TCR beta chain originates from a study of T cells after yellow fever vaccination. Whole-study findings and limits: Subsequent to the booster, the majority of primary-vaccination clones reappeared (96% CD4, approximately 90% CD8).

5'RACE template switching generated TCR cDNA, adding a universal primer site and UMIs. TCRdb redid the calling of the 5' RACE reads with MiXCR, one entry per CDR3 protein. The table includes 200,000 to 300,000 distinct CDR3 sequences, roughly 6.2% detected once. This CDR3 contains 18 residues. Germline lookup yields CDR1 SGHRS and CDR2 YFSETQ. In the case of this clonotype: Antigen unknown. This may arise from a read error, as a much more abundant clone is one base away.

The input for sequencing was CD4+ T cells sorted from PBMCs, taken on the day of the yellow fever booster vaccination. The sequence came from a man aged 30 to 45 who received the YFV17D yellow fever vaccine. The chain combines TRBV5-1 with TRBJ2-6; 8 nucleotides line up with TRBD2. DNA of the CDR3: TGCGCCCGCAGCTCCATTAGCGGGGAACACTCTGGGGCCAACGTCCTGACTTTC. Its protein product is CARSSISGEHSGANVLTF.